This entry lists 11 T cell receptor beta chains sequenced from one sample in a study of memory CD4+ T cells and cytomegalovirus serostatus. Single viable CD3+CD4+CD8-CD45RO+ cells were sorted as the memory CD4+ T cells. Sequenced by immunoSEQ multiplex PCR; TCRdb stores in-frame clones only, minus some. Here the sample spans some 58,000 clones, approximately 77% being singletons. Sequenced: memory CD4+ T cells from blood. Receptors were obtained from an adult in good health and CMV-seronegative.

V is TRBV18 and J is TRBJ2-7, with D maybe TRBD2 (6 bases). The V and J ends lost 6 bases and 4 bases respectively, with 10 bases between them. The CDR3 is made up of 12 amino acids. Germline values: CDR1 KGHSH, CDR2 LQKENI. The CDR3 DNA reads TGTGCCAGCTCCTCCGGAGGGTACGAGCAGTACTTC. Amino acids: CASSSGGYEQYF.

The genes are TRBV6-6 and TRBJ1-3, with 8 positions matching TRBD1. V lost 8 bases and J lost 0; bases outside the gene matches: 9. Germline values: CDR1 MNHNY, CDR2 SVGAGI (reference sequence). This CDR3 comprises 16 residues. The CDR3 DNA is TGTGCCAGCGAGCCGGGACAGGTCCTCTCTGGAAACACCATATATTTT. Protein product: CASEPGQVLSGNTIYF.

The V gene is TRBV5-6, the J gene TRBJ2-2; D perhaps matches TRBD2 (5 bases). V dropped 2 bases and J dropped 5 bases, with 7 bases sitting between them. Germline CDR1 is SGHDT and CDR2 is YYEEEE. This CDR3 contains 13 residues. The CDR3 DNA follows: TGTGCCAGCAGCTTTAGCGTTACCGGGGAGCTGTTTTTT. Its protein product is CASSFSVTGELFF. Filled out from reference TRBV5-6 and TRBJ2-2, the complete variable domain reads DAGVTQSPTHLIKTRGQQVTLRCSPKSGHDTVSWYQQALGQGPQFIFQYYEEEERQRGNFPDRFSGHQFPNYSSELNVNALLLGDSALYLCASSFSVTGELFFGEGSRLTVL.

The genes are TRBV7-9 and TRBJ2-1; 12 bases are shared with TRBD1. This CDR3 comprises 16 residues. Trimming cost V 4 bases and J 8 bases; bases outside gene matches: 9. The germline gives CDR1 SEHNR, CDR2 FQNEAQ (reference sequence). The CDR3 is CASSSTGTGGNYEQFF. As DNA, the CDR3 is TGTGCCAGCAGCTCTACCGGGACAGGGGGCAACTATGAGCAGTTCTTC.

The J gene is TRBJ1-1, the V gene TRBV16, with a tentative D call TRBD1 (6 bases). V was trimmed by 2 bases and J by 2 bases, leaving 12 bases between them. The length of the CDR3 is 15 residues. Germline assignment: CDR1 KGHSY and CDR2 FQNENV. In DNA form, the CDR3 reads TGTGCCAGCAGCCAACAGGACAGAGATAACACTGAAGCTTTCTTT. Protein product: CASSQQDRDNTEAFF.

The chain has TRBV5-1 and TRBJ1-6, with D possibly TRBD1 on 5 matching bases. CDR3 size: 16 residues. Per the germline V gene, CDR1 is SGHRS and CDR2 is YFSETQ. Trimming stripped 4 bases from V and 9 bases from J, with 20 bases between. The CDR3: CASSDTRGDGGSPLHF. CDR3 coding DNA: TGCGCCAGCAGCGACACTCGAGGGGATGGTGGTTCACCCCTCCACTTT.

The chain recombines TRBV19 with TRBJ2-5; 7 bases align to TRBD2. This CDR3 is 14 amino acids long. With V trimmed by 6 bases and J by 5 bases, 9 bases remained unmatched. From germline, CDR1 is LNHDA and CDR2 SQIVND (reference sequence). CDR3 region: CASRHQGSGETQYF. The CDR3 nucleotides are TGTGCCAGTAGGCATCAGGGTAGCGGGGAGACCCAGTACTTC.

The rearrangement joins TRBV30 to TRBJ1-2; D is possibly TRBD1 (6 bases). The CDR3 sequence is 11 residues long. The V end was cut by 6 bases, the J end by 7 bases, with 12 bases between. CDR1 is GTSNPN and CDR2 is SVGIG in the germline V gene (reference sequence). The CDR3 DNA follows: TGTGCCTGTCGAGGGGGTTCTGGCTACACCTTC. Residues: CACRGGSGYTF.

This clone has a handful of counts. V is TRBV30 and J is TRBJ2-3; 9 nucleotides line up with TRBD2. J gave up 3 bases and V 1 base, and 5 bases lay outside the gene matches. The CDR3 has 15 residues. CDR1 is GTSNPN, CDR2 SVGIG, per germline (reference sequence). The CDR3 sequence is CAWSGNGLATDTQYF. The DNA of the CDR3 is TGTGCCTGGAGTGGGAATGGACTAGCGACAGATACGCAGTATTTT.

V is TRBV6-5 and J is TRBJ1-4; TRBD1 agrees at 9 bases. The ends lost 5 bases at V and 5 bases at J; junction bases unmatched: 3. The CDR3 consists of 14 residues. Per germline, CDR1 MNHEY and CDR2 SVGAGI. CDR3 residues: CASSTGTGNEKLFF. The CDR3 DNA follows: TGTGCCAGCAGTACCGGGACAGGGAATGAAAAACTGTTTTTT.

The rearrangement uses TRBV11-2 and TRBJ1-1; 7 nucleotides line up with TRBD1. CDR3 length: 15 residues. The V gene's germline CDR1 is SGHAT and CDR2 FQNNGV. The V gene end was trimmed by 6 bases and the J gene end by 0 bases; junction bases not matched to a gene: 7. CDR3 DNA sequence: TGTGCCAGCAGTAATTACGGGACAGTGAACACTGAAGCTTTCTTT. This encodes CASSNYGTVNTEAFF.